What follows is one T cell receptor beta chain and its context. The antigen remains undetermined. Sequence at one end of the junction differs from germline and may be a read error. PCR was performed a second time for about 6 to 11 cycles using a sample-barcoded 5' primer and a J-beta primer mix. All cDNA molecules were each tagged by a template-switch adaptor with 12 random nucleotides. MiXCR was run by TCRdb on the 5' RACE reads, yielding one entry per CDR3 protein. This sample has about 1.4 million distinct CDR3 sequences, with approximately 59% found just once. The sample is drawn from a study of blood T cells in healthy people across ages. General observations from the study: Correlation between TCR beta diversity and naive T cell percentage was strong.

Healthy Caucasian individuals from Russia aged about 6 to 90 served as donors. The receptor was isolated from a man aged 18 to 35 in good health. The sample consisted of blood.

The CDR3 DNA is TGTGCCAGTAGTGATTACTTTGTGGGAGTTCGATACAATGAGCAGTTCTTC. Amino acid sequence: CASSDYFVGVRYNEQFF. The chain joins TRBV6-1 to TRBJ2-1, with D perhaps TRBD2 (5 bases). Per the germline V gene, CDR1 is MNHNS and CDR2 is SASEGT. This CDR3 is built from 17 residues.